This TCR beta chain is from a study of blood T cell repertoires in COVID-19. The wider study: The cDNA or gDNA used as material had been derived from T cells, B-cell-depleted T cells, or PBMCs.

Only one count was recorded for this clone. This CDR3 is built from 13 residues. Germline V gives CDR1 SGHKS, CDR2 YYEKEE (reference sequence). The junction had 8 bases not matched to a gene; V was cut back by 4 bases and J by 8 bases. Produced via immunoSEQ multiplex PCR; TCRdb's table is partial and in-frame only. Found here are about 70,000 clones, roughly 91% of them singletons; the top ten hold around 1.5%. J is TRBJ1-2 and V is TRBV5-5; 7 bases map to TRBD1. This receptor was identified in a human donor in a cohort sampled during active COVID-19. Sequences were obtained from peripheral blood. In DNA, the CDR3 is TGTGCCAGCAGCGTTACAGGGGCGTGGGGCTACACCTTC. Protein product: CASSVTGAWGYTF.